These 11 T cell receptor beta chains came from one sample sequenced in a study of blood T cell repertoires in COVID-19. Clones were read by immunoSEQ multiplex PCR, and TCRdb kept only the in-frame ones, dropping some. The table shows 150,000 or so clones, with 65% to 90% occurring only once. Material: peripheral blood. All receptors derive from a woman aged 45-65 years with acute or convalescent COVID-19.

The V gene is TRBV27, the J gene TRBJ2-2; 9 bases are shared with TRBD1. Germline V gives CDR1 MNHEY, CDR2 SMNVEV (reference sequence). The J segment lost 7 bases and the V segment lost 1 base, leaving 7 bases of the junction unmatched. The CDR3 is 16 residues long. CDR3 DNA sequence: TGTGCCAGCAGTTTATACGGGACAGGGTTTGGCGGGGAGCTGTTTTTT. It specifies CASSLYGTGFGGELFF.

The count of this clone is one. This chain joins TRBV6-2 or TRBV6-3 and TRBJ1-6, with unresolved D. Germline lookup yields CDR1 MNHEY and CDR2 SVGEGT. There are 18 residues in the CDR3. The V gene lost 4 bases and the J gene lost 0 bases, with 16 bases spanning the gap. Written as DNA, the CDR3 is TGTGCCAGCAGTTCCACTCACAGCTTCAGCTCCTATAATTCACCCCTCCACTTT. Amino acid sequence: CASSSTHSFSSYNSPLHF.

The rearrangement uses TRBV2 and TRBJ2-2; D might be TRBD1 (6 bases). The CDR3 sequence is 16 residues long. The germline gives CDR1 SNHLY, CDR2 FYNNEI. V gave up 6 bases and J gave up 1 base, with 15 bases separating them. The CDR3 region has the DNA TGTGCCAGCAGCCCCCAGGGGACCCGGAACACCGGGGAGCTGTTTTTT. Translated: CASSPQGTRNTGELFF.

The chain links TRBV7-9 to TRBJ2-1; no clear D. Germline-derived CDR1 and CDR2 are SEHNR and FQNEAQ (reference sequence). The CDR3 is 14 residues long. V was trimmed by 1 base and J by 0 bases, leaving 4 bases between them. This CDR3 is CASSLGSSYNEQFF. The CDR3 DNA reads TGTGCCAGCAGCTTAGGCAGCTCCTACAATGAGCAGTTCTTC.

This clone has only a few counts. The chain joins TRBV6-2 or TRBV6-3 to TRBJ2-1; 9 bases fit TRBD1. With 4 bases clipped from V and 9 bases from J, the junction kept 7 bases outside the gene matches. This CDR3 is built from 14 residues. CDR1 is MNHEY and CDR2 is SVGEGT in the germline V gene. The CDR3 spells CASSSGQGLVEQFF. The CDR3 DNA follows: TGTGCCAGCAGTTCGGGACAGGGATTAGTTGAGCAGTTCTTC.

The genes are TRBV4-2 and TRBJ1-4, with D perhaps TRBD1 (5 bases). CDR1 is LGHNA, CDR2 YNFKEQ, per germline. The CDR3 is 15 residues long. The V end was cut by 1 base, the J end by 1 base, with 7 bases between. The CDR3 sequence is CASSQVGVTNEKLFF. CDR3 nucleotide sequence: TGTGCCAGCAGCCAAGTAGGGGTAACTAATGAAAAACTGTTTTTT.

J is TRBJ1-5 and V is TRBV7-9, with 12 bases lining up with TRBD1. The germline V gene has CDR1 SEHNR and CDR2 FQNEAQ (reference sequence). V was pared by 5 bases and J by 7 bases, with 9 bases of the junction left unmatched. CDR3 length: 16 residues. DNA of the CDR3: TGTGCCAGCAGCGAACCGGGACAGGGGGCGGAACAGCCCCAGCATTTT. It yields the protein CASSEPGQGAEQPQHF.

The chain recombines TRBV4-1 with TRBJ2-3; the match to TRBD1 covers 7 bases. This CDR3 has 15 residues. Germline V CDR1 and CDR2: MGHRA, YSYEKL. J gave up 0 bases and V 4 bases, and 4 bases lay outside the gene matches. CDR3 region: CASSPWTGSTDTQYF. The CDR3 bases are TGCGCCAGCAGCCCCTGGACAGGTAGCACAGATACGCAGTATTTT.

The chain combines TRBV2 with TRBJ2-3; D possibly corresponds to TRBD2 (5 bases). Trimming took 10 bases from V and 0 from J, leaving 17 bases between them. Germline CDR1 is SNHLY and CDR2 is FYNNEI. The CDR3 runs to 15 residues. The CDR3 nucleotides are TGTGCCACCCACCGTCGGGAAAGTAGCACAGATACGCAGTATTTT. Protein sequence: CATHRRESSTDTQYF.

CDR3 in amino acids: CASSFARQYEQYF. The CDR3 DNA follows: TGTGCCAGTAGTTTCGCTCGACAGTACGAGCAGTACTTC. The rearrangement uses TRBV19 and TRBJ2-7, with a tentative D call TRBD1 (5 bases). This CDR3 is 13 amino acids long. Trimming took off 5 bases at V and 4 bases at J, with 12 bases between the two ends. Per the germline V gene, CDR1 is LNHDA and CDR2 is SQIVND (reference sequence).

The chain combines TRBV18 with TRBJ1-6; 7 bases match TRBD1. This CDR3 is built from 15 residues. Germline V gene lookup returns CDR1 KGHSH and CDR2 LQKENI. Trimming removed 5 bases from V and 6 bases from J; junction bases left unmatched: 7. The CDR3 sequence is CASSTLGDSNSPLHF. DNA of the CDR3: TGTGCCAGCTCAACTCTCGGGGACAGTAATTCACCCCTCCACTTT.